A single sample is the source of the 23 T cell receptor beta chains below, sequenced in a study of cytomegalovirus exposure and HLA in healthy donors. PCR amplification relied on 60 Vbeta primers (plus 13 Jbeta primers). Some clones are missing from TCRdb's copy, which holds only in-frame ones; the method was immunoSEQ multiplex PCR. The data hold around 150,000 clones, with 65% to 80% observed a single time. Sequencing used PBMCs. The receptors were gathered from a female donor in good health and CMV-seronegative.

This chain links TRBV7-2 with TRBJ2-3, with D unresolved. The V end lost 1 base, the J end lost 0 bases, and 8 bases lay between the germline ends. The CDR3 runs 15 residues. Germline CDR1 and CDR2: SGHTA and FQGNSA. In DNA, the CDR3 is TGTGCCAGCAGCTTAGGGTCCTATAGCACAGATACGCAGTATTTT. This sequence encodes CASSLGSYSTDTQYF.

CDR3 protein: CASSLTTGATNTEAFF. The CDR3 region has the DNA TGCGCCAGCAGCCTGACGACAGGGGCGACGAACACTGAAGCTTTCTTT. This chain uses TRBV5-1 with TRBJ1-1; 8 bases are shared with TRBD1. V gave up 4 bases and J gave up 1 base; unmatched junction bases: 9. The CDR3 loop spans 16 amino acids. Germline CDR1 is SGHRS and CDR2 is YFSETQ.

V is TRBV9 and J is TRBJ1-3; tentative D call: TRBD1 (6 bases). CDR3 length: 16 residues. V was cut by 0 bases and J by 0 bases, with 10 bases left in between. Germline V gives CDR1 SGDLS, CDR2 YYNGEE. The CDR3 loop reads CASSVVGGSSGNTIYF. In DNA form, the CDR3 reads TGTGCCAGCAGCGTAGTAGGGGGAAGCTCTGGAAACACCATATATTTT. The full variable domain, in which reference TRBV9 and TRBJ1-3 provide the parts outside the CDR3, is DSGVTQTPKHLITATGQRVTLRCSPRSGDLSVYWYQQSLDQGLQFLIQYYNGEERAKGNILERFSAQQFPDLHSELNLSSLELGDSALYFCASSVVGGSSGNTIYFGEGSWLTVV.

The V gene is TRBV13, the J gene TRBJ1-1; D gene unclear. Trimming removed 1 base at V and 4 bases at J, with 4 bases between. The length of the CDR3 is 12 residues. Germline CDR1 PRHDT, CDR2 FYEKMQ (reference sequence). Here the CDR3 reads CASSLALTEAFF. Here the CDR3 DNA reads TGTGCCAGCAGCTTAGCACTCACTGAAGCTTTCTTT.

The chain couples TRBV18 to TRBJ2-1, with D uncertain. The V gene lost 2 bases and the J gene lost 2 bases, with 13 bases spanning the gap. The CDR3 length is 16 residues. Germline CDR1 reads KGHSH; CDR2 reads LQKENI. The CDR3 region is CASSPVPRLTYNEQFF. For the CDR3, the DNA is TGTGCCAGCTCACCAGTCCCGCGACTTACCTACAATGAGCAGTTCTTC. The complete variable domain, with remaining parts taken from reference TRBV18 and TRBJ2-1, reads NAGVMQNPRHLVRRRGQEARLRCSPMKGHSHVYWYRQLPEEGLKFMVYLQKENIIDESGMPKERFSAEFPKEGPSILRIQQVVRGDSAAYFCASSPVPRLTYNEQFFGPGTRLTVL.

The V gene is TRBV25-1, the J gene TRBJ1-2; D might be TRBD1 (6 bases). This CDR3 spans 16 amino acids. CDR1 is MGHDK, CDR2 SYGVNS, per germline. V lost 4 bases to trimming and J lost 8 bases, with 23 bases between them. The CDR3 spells CASSGLLKTGSVGYTF. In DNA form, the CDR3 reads TGTGCCAGCAGTGGACTCCTAAAAACAGGGAGTGTGGGCTACACCTTC.

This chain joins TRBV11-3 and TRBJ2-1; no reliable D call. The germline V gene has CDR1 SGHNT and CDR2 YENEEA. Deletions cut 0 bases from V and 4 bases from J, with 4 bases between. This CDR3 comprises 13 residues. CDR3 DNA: TGTGCCAGCAGCTTAGAGCAGTACAATGAGCAGTTCTTC. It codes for CASSLEQYNEQFF.

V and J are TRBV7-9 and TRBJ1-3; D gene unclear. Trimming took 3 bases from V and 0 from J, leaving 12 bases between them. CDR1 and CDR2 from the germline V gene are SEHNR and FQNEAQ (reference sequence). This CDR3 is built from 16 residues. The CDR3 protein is CASSFSGLDSGNTIYF. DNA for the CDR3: TGTGCCAGCAGCTTCTCTGGACTGGACTCTGGAAACACCATATATTTT.

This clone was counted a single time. CDR3: CASSLSGGETQYF. The CDR3 DNA sequence: TGTGCCAGCAGCTTAAGTGGAGGGGAGACCCAGTACTTC. The chain employs TRBV7-2 and TRBJ2-5, with D possibly being TRBD2 (6 bases). The CDR3 length is 13 residues. Trimming left V 2 bases short and J 5 bases short, with 9 bases between. The V gene's germline CDR1 is SGHTA and CDR2 FQGNSA.

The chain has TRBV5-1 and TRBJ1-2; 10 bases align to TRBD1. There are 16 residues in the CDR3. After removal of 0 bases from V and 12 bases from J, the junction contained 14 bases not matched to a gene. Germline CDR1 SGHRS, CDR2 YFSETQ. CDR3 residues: CASSLDLGTGARKDTF. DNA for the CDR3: TGCGCCAGCAGCTTGGACCTTGGGACAGGGGCGAGGAAGGACACCTTC.

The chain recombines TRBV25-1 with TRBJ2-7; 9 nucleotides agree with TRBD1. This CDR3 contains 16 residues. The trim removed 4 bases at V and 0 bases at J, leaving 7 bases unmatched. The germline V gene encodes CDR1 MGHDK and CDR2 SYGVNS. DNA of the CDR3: TGTGCCAGCAGTGTTACAGGGGGCGCCGGCTCCTACGAGCAGTACTTC. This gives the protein CASSVTGGAGSYEQYF.

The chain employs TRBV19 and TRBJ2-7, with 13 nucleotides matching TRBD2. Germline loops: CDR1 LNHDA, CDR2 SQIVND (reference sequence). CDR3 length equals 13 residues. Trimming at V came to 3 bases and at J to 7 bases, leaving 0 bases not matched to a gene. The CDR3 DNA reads TGTGCCAGTAGTATGGGACTAGCGGGGGAGCAGTACTTC. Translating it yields CASSMGLAGEQYF.

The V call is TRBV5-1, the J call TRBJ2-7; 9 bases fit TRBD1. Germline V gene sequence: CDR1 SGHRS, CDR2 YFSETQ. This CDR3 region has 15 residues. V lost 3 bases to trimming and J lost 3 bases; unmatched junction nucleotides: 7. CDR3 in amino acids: CASSSPDRGGYEQYF. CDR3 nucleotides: TGCGCCAGCAGCTCGCCGGACAGGGGAGGCTACGAGCAGTACTTC.

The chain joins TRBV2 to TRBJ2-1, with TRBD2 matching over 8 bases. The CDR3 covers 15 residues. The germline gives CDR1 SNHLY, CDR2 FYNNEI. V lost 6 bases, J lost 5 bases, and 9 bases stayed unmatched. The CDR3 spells CASRESGSRDNEQFF. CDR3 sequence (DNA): TGTGCCAGCAGGGAGAGCGGGAGTCGGGACAATGAGCAGTTCTTC.

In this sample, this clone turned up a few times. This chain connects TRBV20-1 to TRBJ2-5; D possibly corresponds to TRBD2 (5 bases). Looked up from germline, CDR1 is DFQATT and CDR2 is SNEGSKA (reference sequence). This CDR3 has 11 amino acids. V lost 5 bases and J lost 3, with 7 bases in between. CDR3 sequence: CSAWREETQYF. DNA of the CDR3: TGCAGTGCTTGGCGGGAAGAGACCCAGTACTTC.

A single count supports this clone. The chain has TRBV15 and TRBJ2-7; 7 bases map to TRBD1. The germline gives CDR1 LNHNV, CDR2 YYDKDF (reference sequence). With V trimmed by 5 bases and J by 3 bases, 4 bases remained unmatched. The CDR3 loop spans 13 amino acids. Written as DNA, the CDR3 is TGTGCCACCAGCGACAGGGCCCGCTACGAGCAGTACTTC. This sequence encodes CATSDRARYEQYF.

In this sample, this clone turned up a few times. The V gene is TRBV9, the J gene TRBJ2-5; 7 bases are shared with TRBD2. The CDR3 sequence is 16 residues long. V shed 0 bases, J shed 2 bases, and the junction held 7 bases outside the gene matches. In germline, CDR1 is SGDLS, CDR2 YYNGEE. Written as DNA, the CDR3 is TGTGCCAGCAGCGTAGCTTCGTCTAGCGGACAAGAGACCCAGTACTTC. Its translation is CASSVASSSGQETQYF.

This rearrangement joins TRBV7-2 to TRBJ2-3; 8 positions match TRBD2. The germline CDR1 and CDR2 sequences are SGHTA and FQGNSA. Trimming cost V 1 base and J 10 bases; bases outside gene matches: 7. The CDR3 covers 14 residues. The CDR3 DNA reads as TGTGCCAGCAGCTTAGGGCGGGGGGCCCGGGCGCAGTATTTT. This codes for CASSLGRGARAQYF. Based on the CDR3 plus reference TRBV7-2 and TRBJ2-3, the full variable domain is GAGVSQSPSNKVTEKGKDVELRCDPISGHTALYWYRQSLGQGLEFLIYFQGNSAPDKSGLPSDRFSAERTGGSVSTLTIQRTQQEDSAVYLCASSLGRGARAQYFGPGTRLTVL.

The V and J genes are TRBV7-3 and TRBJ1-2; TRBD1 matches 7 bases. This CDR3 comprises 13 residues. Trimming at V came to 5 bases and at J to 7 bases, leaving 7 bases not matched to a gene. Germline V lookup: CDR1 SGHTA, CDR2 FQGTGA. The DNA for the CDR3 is TGTGCCAGCAGCCTTACAGGGGATGGTGGCTACACCTTC. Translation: CASSLTGDGGYTF.

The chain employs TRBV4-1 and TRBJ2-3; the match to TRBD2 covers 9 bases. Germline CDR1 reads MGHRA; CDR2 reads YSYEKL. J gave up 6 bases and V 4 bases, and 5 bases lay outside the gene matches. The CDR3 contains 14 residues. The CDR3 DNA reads TGCGCCAGCAGCCCTAGCGGGGCGGAGGATACGCAGTATTTT. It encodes CASSPSGAEDTQYF.

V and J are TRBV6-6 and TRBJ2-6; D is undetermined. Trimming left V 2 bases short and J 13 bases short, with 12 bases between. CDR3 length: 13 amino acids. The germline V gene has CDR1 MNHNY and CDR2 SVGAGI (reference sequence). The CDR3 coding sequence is TGTGCCAGCAGTTACGAGACACTCCAAGTCCTGACTTTC. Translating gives CASSYETLQVLTF.

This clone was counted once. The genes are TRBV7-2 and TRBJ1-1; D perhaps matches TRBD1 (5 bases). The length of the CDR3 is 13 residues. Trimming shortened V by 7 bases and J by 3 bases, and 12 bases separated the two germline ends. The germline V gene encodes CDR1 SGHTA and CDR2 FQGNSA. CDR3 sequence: CASTLGGYTEAFF. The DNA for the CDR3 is TGTGCCAGCACCCTTGGGGGGTACACTGAAGCTTTCTTT. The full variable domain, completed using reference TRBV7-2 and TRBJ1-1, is GAGVSQSPSNKVTEKGKDVELRCDPISGHTALYWYRQSLGQGLEFLIYFQGNSAPDKSGLPSDRFSAERTGGSVSTLTIQRTQQEDSAVYLCASTLGGYTEAFFGQGTRLTVV.

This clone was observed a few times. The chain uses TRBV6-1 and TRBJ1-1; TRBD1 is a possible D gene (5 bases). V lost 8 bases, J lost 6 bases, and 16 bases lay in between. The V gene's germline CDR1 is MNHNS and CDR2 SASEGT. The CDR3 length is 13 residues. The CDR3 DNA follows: TGTGCCAGCCCAGACAGCCCTAAAGCTGAAGCTTTCTTT. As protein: CASPDSPKAEAFF.